Each of the 11 T cell receptor beta chains below was sequenced from the same sample in a study of blood T cell repertoires in COVID-19. Clones were sequenced by immunoSEQ multiplex PCR, and TCRdb holds only the in-frame ones, with some missing. The data contain about 97,000 clones, more than 90% of them seen just once; the ten biggest clones take up less than 2%. Sequenced input: peripheral blood. The receptors come from a woman between 45 and 65 years old with COVID-19, enrolled during active disease.

The CDR3: CAWSITRNTEAFF. The DNA of the CDR3 is TGTGCCTGGAGCATCACGAGGAACACTGAAGCTTTCTTT. The V call is TRBV30, the J call TRBJ1-1; D remains ambiguous. Germline lookup yields CDR1 GTSNPN and CDR2 SVGIG (reference sequence). The V end lost 3 bases, the J end lost 1 base, and 9 bases lay between the germline ends. This CDR3 comprises 13 residues.

V is TRBV28 and J is TRBJ1-6; D is perhaps TRBD1 (5 bases). Germline loops: CDR1 MDHEN, CDR2 SYDVKM. V lost 7 bases and J lost 7, with 14 bases in between. The CDR3 is 14 amino acids. CDR3 bases: TGTGCCAGCATCCCAACAGGACCCAATTCACCCCTCCACTTT. It is translated as CASIPTGPNSPLHF.

The rearrangement uses TRBV13 and TRBJ1-2; TRBD1 aligns across 8 bases. Trimming cost V 5 bases and J 4 bases; bases outside gene matches: 9. This CDR3 comprises 15 residues. Germline CDR1 PRHDT, CDR2 FYEKMQ (reference sequence). CDR3 residues: CASSVSTGGPYGYTF. In DNA form, the CDR3 reads TGTGCCAGCAGCGTATCCACAGGGGGGCCCTATGGCTACACCTTC.

J is TRBJ1-5 and V is TRBV28; TRBD1 agrees at 8 bases. CDR1 is MDHEN, CDR2 SYDVKM, per germline. The length of the CDR3 is 17 residues. Trimming cost V 3 bases and J 4 bases; bases outside gene matches: 11. CDR3 loop: CASSFIPGQGLNQPQHF. In DNA form, the CDR3 reads TGTGCCAGCAGTTTTATCCCCGGACAGGGACTGAATCAGCCCCAGCATTTT.

CDR3 bases: TGTGCCAGTAGTATGAAACCCGGGGTCACTGAAGCTTTCTTT. The encoded protein is CASSMKPGVTEAFF. V gene TRBV19 combines with J gene TRBJ1-1; no clear D gene. Trimming pared 3 bases from V and 4 bases from J, leaving 12 bases between. CDR1 is LNHDA and CDR2 is SQIVND in the germline V gene (reference sequence). The CDR3 is made up of 14 amino acids. Variable domain in full (rest from reference TRBV19 and TRBJ1-1): DGGITQSPKYLFRKEGQNVTLSCEQNLNHDAMYWYRQDPGQGLRLIYYSQIVNDFQKGDIAEGYSVSREKKESFPLTVTSAQKNPTAFYLCASSMKPGVTEAFFGQGTRLTVV.

This chain connects TRBV11-2 to TRBJ2-5; 16 positions match TRBD2. The V segment lost 4 bases and the J segment 5 bases; nucleotides outside the gene matches: 7. Germline-derived CDR1 and CDR2 are SGHAT and FQNNGV. The CDR3 has 17 amino acids. CDR3 amino acids: CASSSPGLAGGRETQYF. In DNA, the CDR3 is TGTGCCAGCAGCTCCCCGGGACTAGCGGGGGGGCGGGAGACCCAGTACTTC.

The V and J genes are TRBV18 and TRBJ1-2; TRBD1 agrees at 9 bases. Germline V lookup: CDR1 KGHSH, CDR2 LQKENI. This CDR3 spans 15 amino acids. V shed 2 bases and J 8 bases; nucleotides not matched to a gene: 9. CDR3 amino acids: CASSPNAGTGKGYTF. In DNA, the CDR3 is TGTGCCAGCTCACCAAATGCCGGGACAGGGAAGGGCTACACCTTC.

This sequence joins TRBV30 and TRBJ1-5; possibly TRBD1 for D (5 bases). From germline, CDR1 is GTSNPN and CDR2 SVGIG (reference sequence). Trimming took 1 base from V and 4 from J, leaving 8 bases between them. This CDR3 contains 13 residues. The CDR3 reads CAWSEGRNQPQHF. The CDR3 DNA follows: TGTGCCTGGAGTGAGGGGAGGAATCAGCCCCAGCATTTT.

J is TRBJ1-5 and V is TRBV18; D not resolved. The germline gives CDR1 KGHSH, CDR2 LQKENI. The CDR3 loop spans 15 amino acids. Trimming removed 3 bases at V and 2 bases at J, with 11 bases between. The CDR3 region has the DNA TGTGCCAGCTCACCCCTTGGCGGGGGCAATCAGCCCCAGCATTTT. Amino acids: CASSPLGGGNQPQHF.

About this clone: This specimen includes other DNA sequences encoding the same CDR3. The CDR3 region has the DNA TGTGCCAGCAGCTCAGGCCCGGGAAACACCATATATTTT. Protein product: CASSSGPGNTIYF. V is TRBV9 and J is TRBJ1-3, with D unclear. The V and J ends lost 4 bases and 4 bases respectively, with 9 bases between them. This CDR3 comprises 13 residues. Germline V gene sequence: CDR1 SGDLS, CDR2 YYNGEE.

The V call is TRBV11-3, the J call TRBJ2-7; D possibly corresponds to TRBD2 (6 bases). CDR1 and CDR2 (germline): SGHNT, YENEEA. This CDR3 region has 12 residues. Trimming cost V 8 bases and J 7 bases, with 15 bases left between them. This CDR3 is CASGALRGEQYF. DNA of the CDR3: TGTGCCAGCGGGGCCCTGCGGGGTGAGCAGTACTTC.